The sequence of this T cell receptor (beta chain) was determined in a study of control samples from healthy donors and cancer patients. This CDR3 spans 15 amino acids. Germline lookup yields CDR1 ENHRY and CDR2 SYGVKD. V shed 3 bases and J shed 4 bases, with 15 bases lying between them. Clones were read by immunoSEQ multiplex PCR, and TCRdb kept only the in-frame ones, dropping some. The table includes 150,000 to 200,000 clones, over 85% detected once. Specimen: blood. This chain uses TRBV10-3 with TRBJ1-1; perhaps TRBD1 as D (6 bases). The source of this sequence is a young man in good health. The CDR3 DNA reads as TGTGCCATCAGTGAAGGGGGGGGGAATGGCACTGAAGCTTTCTTT. Amino acid sequence: CAISEGGGNGTEAFF.